These 9 T cell receptor beta chains were all obtained from the same sample, sequenced in a study of T cell repertoires in cytomegalovirus infection. TCRdb reprocessed the reads with MiXCR, giving one entry per CDR3 protein. This table holds under 300,000 distinct CDR3 sequences, about a sixth found once. Specimen: CD8+ T cells from PBMCs. Every receptor here comes from a human donor in good health (CMV status not recorded). Some clones in this sample may be carry-over from other donors' samples.

The J gene is TRBJ1-1, the V gene TRBV5-1; TRBD1 might be the D (6 bases). Trimming pared 4 bases from V and 0 bases from J, leaving 16 bases between. The CDR3 sequence is 16 residues long. Germline CDR1 and CDR2: SGHRS and YFSETQ. CDR3 nucleotides: TGCGCCAGCAGCCTGCCCCGGGGGGGGCTGAACACTGAAGCTTTCTTT. Translation: CASSLPRGGLNTEAFF.

This clonotype has just a few counts. J is TRBJ1-6 and V is TRBV7-9, with D tentatively TRBD1 (5 bases). Trimming took 2 bases from V and 3 from J, leaving 11 bases between them. CDR3 length: 16 amino acids. Germline CDR1 SEHNR, CDR2 FQNEAQ (reference sequence). The CDR3 DNA reads as TGTGCCAGCAGCTTATTGGGACCGAGCTATAATTCACCCCTCCACTTT. This translates into CASSLLGPSYNSPLHF.

The CDR3 reads CASSLVGSAEQYF. The CDR3 DNA sequence: TGTGCCAGCAGCTTAGTTGGCAGTGCCGAGCAGTACTTC. The chain uses TRBV7-9 and TRBJ2-7; no clear D. CDR3 length: 13 amino acids. Germline assignment: CDR1 SEHNR and CDR2 FQNEAQ (reference sequence). V was pared by 1 base and J by 6 bases, with 10 bases between. The entire variable domain, with the rest obtained from reference TRBV7-9 and TRBJ2-7, is as follows: DTGVSQNPRHKITKRGQNVTFRCDPISEHNRLYWYRQTLGQGPEFLTYFQNEAQLEKSRLLSDRFSAERPKGSFSTLEIQRTEQGDSAMYLCASSLVGSAEQYFGPGTRLTVT.

The gene calls are TRBV19 and TRBJ2-1, with a possible D match to TRBD2 (6 bases). Trimming shortened V by 10 bases and J by 0 bases, and 16 bases separated the two germline ends. The germline V gene encodes CDR1 LNHDA and CDR2 SQIVND (reference sequence). The CDR3 is made up of 15 amino acids. The CDR3 region is CATQSAGNSYNEQFF. The CDR3, as DNA: TGTGCCACCCAGAGTGCGGGAAACTCCTACAATGAGCAGTTCTTC.

This chain connects TRBV9 to TRBJ1-2; no clear D. The CDR3 sequence is 14 residues long. The ends were cut back, 3 bases at V and 5 bases at J, with 14 bases in the middle. Germline CDR1 and CDR2: SGDLS and YYNGEE. CDR3 residues: CASSAVPGVYGYTF. The CDR3 bases are TGTGCCAGCAGCGCTGTTCCTGGGGTTTATGGCTACACCTTC. The full variable domain, completed using reference TRBV9 and TRBJ1-2, is DSGVTQTPKHLITATGQRVTLRCSPRSGDLSVYWYQQSLDQGLQFLIQYYNGEERAKGNILERFSAQQFPDLHSELNLSSLELGDSALYFCASSAVPGVYGYTFGSGTRLTVV.

This clonotype was recorded at least ten times. V usage is TRBV5-1 and J usage is TRBJ2-1, with 7 bases fitting TRBD1. CDR3 length: 17 amino acids. From germline, CDR1 is SGHRS and CDR2 YFSETQ. Germline trimming cut 0 bases from V and 2 bases from J; bases unmatched to any gene: 8. This CDR3 reads CASSLGQDRRTYNEQFF. For the CDR3, the DNA is TGCGCCAGCAGCTTGGGCCAGGACAGGCGAACCTACAATGAGCAGTTCTTC.

There are many counts of this clonotype. The DNA for the CDR3 is TGCGCCAGCAGCCAAGCCCCCGATACGCAGTATTTT. It yields the protein CASSQAPDTQYF. This chain connects TRBV4-1 to TRBJ2-3, with unresolved D. CDR3 length equals 12 residues. V was shortened by 1 base and J by 6 bases, with 5 bases between the two germline ends. Germline CDR1 and CDR2: MGHRA and YSYEKL.

The chain links TRBV7-3 to TRBJ2-1, with a tentative D call TRBD1 (6 bases). CDR1 is SGHTA, CDR2 FQGTGA, per germline. V dropped 6 bases and J dropped 7 bases, with 10 bases sitting between them. This CDR3 region has 12 residues. As DNA, the CDR3 is TGTGCCAGCAGGTGGGGGCCGAATGAGCAGTTCTTC. It codes for CASRWGPNEQFF.

This clonotype was observed a few times. The CDR3 loop is CASSLLVVYDEVLPDRMYYGYTF. The CDR3 region has the DNA TGTGCCAGCAGTTTATTGGTCGTGTATGACGAGGTCCTTCCGGACAGGATGTACTATGGCTACACCTTC. The V call is TRBV12-3 or TRBV12-4, the J call TRBJ1-2; 7 positions match TRBD1. V lost 2 bases, J lost 3 bases, and 30 bases stayed unmatched. The CDR3 contains 23 residues.